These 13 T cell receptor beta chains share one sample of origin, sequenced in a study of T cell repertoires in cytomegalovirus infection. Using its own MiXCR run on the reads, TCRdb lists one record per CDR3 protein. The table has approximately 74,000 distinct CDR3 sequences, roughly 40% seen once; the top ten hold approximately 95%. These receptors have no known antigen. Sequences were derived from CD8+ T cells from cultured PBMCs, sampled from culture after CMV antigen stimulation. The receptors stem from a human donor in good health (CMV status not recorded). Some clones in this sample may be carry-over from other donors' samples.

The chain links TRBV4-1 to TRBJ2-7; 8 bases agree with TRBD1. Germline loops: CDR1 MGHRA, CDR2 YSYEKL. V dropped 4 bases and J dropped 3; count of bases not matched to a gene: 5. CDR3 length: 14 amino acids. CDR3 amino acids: CASSPRTGRYEQYF. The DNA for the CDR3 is TGCGCCAGCAGCCCGAGGACAGGGCGCTACGAGCAGTACTTC.

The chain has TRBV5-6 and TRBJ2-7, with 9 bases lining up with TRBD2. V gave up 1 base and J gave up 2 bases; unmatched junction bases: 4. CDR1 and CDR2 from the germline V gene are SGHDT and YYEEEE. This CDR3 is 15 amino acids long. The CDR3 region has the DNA TGTGCCAGCAGCTTGAAGCGGGGGGCCGCCTACGAGCAGTACTTC. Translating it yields CASSLKRGAAYEQYF.

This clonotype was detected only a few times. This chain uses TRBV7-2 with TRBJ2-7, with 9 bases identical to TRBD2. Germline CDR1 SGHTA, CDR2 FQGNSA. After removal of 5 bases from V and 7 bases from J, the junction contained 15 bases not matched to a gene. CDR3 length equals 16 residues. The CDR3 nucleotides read TGTGCCAGCAGCCCGATCGAGCGGGGGGCCAGGGAGGAGCAGTACTTC. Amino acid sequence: CASSPIERGAREEQYF.

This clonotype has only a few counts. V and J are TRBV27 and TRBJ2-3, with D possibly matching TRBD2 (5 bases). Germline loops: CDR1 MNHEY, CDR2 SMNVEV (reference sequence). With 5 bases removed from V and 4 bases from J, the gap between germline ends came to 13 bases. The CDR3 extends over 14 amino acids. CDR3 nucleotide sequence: TGTGCCAGCAGTCGTCGTGCGCGGGCAGATACGCAGTATTTT. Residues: CASSRRARADTQYF.

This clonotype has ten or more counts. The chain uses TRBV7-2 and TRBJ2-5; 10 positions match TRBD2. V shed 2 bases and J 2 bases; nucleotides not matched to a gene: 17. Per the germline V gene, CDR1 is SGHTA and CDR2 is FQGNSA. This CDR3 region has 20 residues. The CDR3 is CASSLLTAGGPKLLQETQYF. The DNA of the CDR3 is TGTGCCAGCAGCTTATTAACAGCGGGGGGGCCAAAACTTCTTCAAGAGACCCAGTACTTC.

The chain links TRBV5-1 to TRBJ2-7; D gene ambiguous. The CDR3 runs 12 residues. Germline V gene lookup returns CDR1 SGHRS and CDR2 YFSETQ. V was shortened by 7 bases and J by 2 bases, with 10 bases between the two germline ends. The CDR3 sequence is CASWLNPYEQYF. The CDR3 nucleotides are TGCGCCAGCTGGCTTAACCCCTACGAGCAGTACTTC. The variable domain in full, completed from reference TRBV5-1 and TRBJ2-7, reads KAGVTQTPRYLIKTRGQQVTLSCSPISGHRSVSWYQQTPGQGLQFLFEYFSETQRNKGNFPGRFSGRQFSNSRSEMNVSTLELGDSALYLCASWLNPYEQYFGPGTRLTVT.

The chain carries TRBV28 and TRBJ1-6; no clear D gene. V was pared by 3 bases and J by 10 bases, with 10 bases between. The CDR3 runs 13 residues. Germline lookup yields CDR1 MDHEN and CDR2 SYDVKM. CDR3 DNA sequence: TGTGCCAGCAGTTTCCCAGGTCAGTCACCCCTCCACTTT. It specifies CASSFPGQSPLHF.

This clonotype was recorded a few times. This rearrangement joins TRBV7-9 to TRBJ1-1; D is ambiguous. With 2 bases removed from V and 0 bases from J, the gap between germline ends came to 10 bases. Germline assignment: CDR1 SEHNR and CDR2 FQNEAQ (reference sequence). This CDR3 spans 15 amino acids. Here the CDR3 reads CASSLLRRVNTEAFF. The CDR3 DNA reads TGTGCCAGCAGCTTATTGAGACGGGTGAACACTGAAGCTTTCTTT.

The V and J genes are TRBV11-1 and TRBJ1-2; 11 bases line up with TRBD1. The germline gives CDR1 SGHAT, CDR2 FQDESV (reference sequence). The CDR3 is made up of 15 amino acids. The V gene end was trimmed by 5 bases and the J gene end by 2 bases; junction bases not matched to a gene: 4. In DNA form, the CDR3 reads TGTGCCAGCAGCGAACGGACAGGGGGCAACTATGGCTACACCTTC. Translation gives CASSERTGGNYGYTF.

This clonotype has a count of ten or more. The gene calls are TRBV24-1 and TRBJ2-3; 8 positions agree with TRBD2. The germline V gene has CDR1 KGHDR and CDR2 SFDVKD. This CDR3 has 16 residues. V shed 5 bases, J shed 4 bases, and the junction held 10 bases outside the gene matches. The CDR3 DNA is TGTGCCACCAGTGCCCGGGGACTCGGGGGGGCAGATACGCAGTATTTT. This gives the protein CATSARGLGGADTQYF.

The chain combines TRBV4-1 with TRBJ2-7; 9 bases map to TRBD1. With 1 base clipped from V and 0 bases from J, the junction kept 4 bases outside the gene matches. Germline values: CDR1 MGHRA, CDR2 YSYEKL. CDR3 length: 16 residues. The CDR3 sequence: CASSQVPQGASYEQYF. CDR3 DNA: TGCGCCAGCAGCCAAGTTCCACAGGGGGCCTCCTACGAGCAGTACTTC.

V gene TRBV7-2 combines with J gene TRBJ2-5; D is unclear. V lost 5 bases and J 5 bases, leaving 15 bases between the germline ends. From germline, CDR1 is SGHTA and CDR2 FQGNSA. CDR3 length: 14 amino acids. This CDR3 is CASSPRRGPETQYF. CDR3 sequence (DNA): TGTGCCAGCAGCCCCCGACGAGGTCCGGAGACCCAGTACTTC.

CDR3 DNA: TGTGCCAGCAGCTCTAGCCGGGGGGGTACGCTCTCTGGGGCCAACGTCCTGACTTTC. Its translation is CASSSSRGGTLSGANVLTF. This chain connects TRBV7-6 to TRBJ2-6, with 8 nucleotides matching TRBD2. J lost 0 bases, V lost 4 bases, and 11 bases had no gene match. The CDR3 has 19 residues. Germline CDR1 SGHVS, CDR2 FNYEAQ. The full variable domain, completed using reference TRBV7-6 and TRBJ2-6, is GAGVSQSPRYKVTKRGQDVALRCDPISGHVSLYWYRQALGQGPEFLTYFNYEAQQDKSGLPNDRFSAERPEGSISTLTIQRTEQRDSAMYRCASSSSRGGTLSGANVLTFGAGSRLTVL.